This TCR beta chain originates from a study of blood T cell repertoires in COVID-19. At the level of the study: Sources were T cells, B-cell-depleted T cells, or PBMCs; the material itself was cDNA or gDNA.

The CDR3 consists of 13 residues. Germline values: CDR1 SGHDT, CDR2 YYEEEE. Unmatched junction bases numbered 5, after V lost 4 bases and J lost 5 bases. The assay was immunoSEQ multiplex PCR, and TCRdb's table has in-frame clones only and misses some. The repertoire holds over 400,000 clones, with over 75% as singletons. What was sequenced was peripheral blood. This TCR was recovered from a human donor in a cohort sampled during active COVID-19. The chain links TRBV5-6 to TRBJ2-7; 8 positions agree with TRBD1. Here the CDR3 reads CASSALDRDEQYF. Written as DNA, the CDR3 is TGTGCCAGCAGCGCCCTGGACAGGGACGAGCAGTACTTC.